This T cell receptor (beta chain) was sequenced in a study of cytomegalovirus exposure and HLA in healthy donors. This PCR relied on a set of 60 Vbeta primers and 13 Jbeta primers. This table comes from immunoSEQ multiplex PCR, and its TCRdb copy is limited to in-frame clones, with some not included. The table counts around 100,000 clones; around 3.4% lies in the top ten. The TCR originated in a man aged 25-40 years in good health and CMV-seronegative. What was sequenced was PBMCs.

The CDR3 sequence is CASSTGEGYTF. The CDR3 DNA is TGTGCCAGTTCGACAGGGGAGGGCTACACCTTC. V is TRBV19 and J is TRBJ1-2; 8 bases line up with TRBD1. The CDR3 loop spans 11 amino acids. The V gene's germline CDR1 is LNHDA and CDR2 SQIVND (reference sequence). V was clipped by 8 bases and J by 8 bases; unmatched bases: 4.